This TCR beta chain was found in a study of cytomegalovirus exposure and HLA in healthy donors. Study conclusions and caveats: Owing to their indistinguishability, certain V segments, notably TRBV6-2 and TRBV6-3, were excluded. What TCR beta sequences reportedly achieved was accurate prediction of HLA-A and HLA-B alleles in most subjects. In vitro checks showed that a few CMV-associated chains really do target CMV antigens.

At the time of sampling, donors were nominally healthy, though unrecorded immune exposures were likely. The trim removed 4 bases at V and 6 bases at J, leaving 1 base unmatched. Germline V gives CDR1 KGHSH, CDR2 LQKENI. The CDR3 runs to 13 residues. PCR primers comprised 60 Vbeta and 13 Jbeta primers. The table came from immunoSEQ multiplex PCR; TCRdb's copy has only in-frame clones and leaves some out. The repertoire has some 200,000 clones, approximately 80% of them found once; the top ten carry about 2.6%. Regarding this clone: The antigen is unknown.

The sequence came from a woman aged 50 to 60 in good health and CMV-seropositive. J is TRBJ2-1 and V is TRBV18; 9 bases are shared with TRBD2. Sequenced material: PBMCs. CDR3 bases: TGTGCCAGCTCACTGGGACTAGCCAATGAGCAGTTCTTC. Its translation is CASSLGLANEQFF.